The 28 T cell receptor beta chains listed next were all sequenced from one sample in a study of blood T cell repertoires in COVID-19. Measured with immunoSEQ multiplex PCR; TCRdb has only the in-frame clones, and not every one. The sample consists of about 390,000 clones, about 89% of them appearing once. Sequencing was carried out using peripheral blood. Receptor source: a woman aged 55 to 70 with COVID-19, enrolled during active disease.

The CDR3 bases are TGTGCCAGTAGTACTTACAGCAGCCACCCTAGCACAGATACGCAGTATTTT. Translation gives CASSTYSSHPSTDTQYF. The V call is TRBV19, the J call TRBJ2-3; D is unclear. V shed 4 bases and J shed 0 bases, with 17 bases lying between them. Germline values: CDR1 LNHDA, CDR2 SQIVND (reference sequence). This CDR3 comprises 17 residues.

The CDR3 DNA reads as TGTGCCAGCTCACTACTATTGGGAGAGGAGCAGTACTTC. Translation gives CASSLLLGEEQYF. The chain links TRBV18 to TRBJ2-7; D may be TRBD2 (5 bases). Germline V gene data show CDR1 as KGHSH and CDR2 as LQKENI. V shed 4 bases and J shed 7 bases, with 14 bases lying between them. This CDR3 contains 13 residues.

This rearrangement joins TRBV5-1 to TRBJ1-1; weak D call: TRBD1 (6 bases). The V and J ends lost 0 bases and 3 bases respectively, with 15 bases between them. Germline V lookup: CDR1 SGHRS, CDR2 YFSETQ. The CDR3 length is 16 residues. DNA for the CDR3: TGCGCCAGCAGCTTGGTACAGGGTTTAATAGACACTGAAGCTTTCTTT. Its protein is CASSLVQGLIDTEAFF. Based on the CDR3 plus reference TRBV5-1 and TRBJ1-1, the full variable domain is KAGVTQTPRYLIKTRGQQVTLSCSPISGHRSVSWYQQTPGQGLQFLFEYFSETQRNKGNFPGRFSGRQFSNSRSEMNVSTLELGDSALYLCASSLVQGLIDTEAFFGQGTRLTVV.

V and J are TRBV5-8 and TRBJ2-6; no definite D call. The CDR3 has 13 amino acids. Between the trimmed V and J ends, which lost 7 bases and 1 base, there was a span of 6 bases. The germline V gene has CDR1 SGHTS and CDR2 YDEGEE. CDR3 DNA: TGTGCCAGCCGCCTATCTGGGGCCAACGTCCTGACTTTC. Translated, it gives CASRLSGANVLTF. The full variable domain, completed using reference TRBV5-8 and TRBJ2-6, is EAGVTQSPTHLIKTRGQQATLRCSPISGHTSVYWYQQALGLGLQFLLWYDEGEERNRGNFPPRFSGRQFPNYSSELNVNALELEDSALYLCASRLSGANVLTFGAGSRLTVL.

This clone was detected a few times. The V and J genes are TRBV7-9 and TRBJ1-2, with 9 bases identical to TRBD1. J was trimmed by 4 bases and V by 4 bases; bases with no gene match: 4. The CDR3 sequence is 14 residues long. The germline V gene encodes CDR1 SEHNR and CDR2 FQNEAQ (reference sequence). The CDR3: CASSSMTGGYGYTF. The CDR3 nucleotides read TGTGCCAGCAGCTCAATGACAGGGGGCTATGGCTACACCTTC.

This clone is a singleton in its sample. The chain is built from TRBV19 and TRBJ1-1, with 8 bases fitting TRBD1. V gave up 7 bases and J gave up 5 bases; unmatched junction bases: 15. CDR1 is LNHDA and CDR2 is SQIVND in the germline V gene (reference sequence). This CDR3 region has 16 residues. The CDR3 coding sequence is TGTGCCAGTACCATAGGTTGGACAGGGTCTTCTACTGAAGCTTTCTTT. Protein sequence: CASTIGWTGSSTEAFF. The full variable domain, with the rest looked up from reference TRBV19 and TRBJ1-1, is DGGITQSPKYLFRKEGQNVTLSCEQNLNHDAMYWYRQDPGQGLRLIYYSQIVNDFQKGDIAEGYSVSREKKESFPLTVTSAQKNPTAFYLCASTIGWTGSSTEAFFGQGTRLTVV.

V and J are TRBV3-1 (or the pseudogene TRBV3-2) and TRBJ1-3, with 10 bases matching TRBD1. This CDR3 is 15 amino acids long. After removal of 6 bases from V and 2 bases from J, the junction contained 4 bases not matched to a gene. The V gene's germline CDR1 is LGHDT and CDR2 YNNKEL (reference sequence). For the CDR3, the DNA is TGTGCCAGCAGTCTTGGGACAGGGGCTGGAAACACCATATATTTT. It codes for CASSLGTGAGNTIYF.

The genes are TRBV6-6 and TRBJ1-6, with D perhaps matching TRBD1 (6 bases). The CDR3 has 12 residues. Trimming cost V 6 bases and J 8 bases, with 8 bases left between them. CDR1 is MNHNY, CDR2 SVGAGI, per germline (reference sequence). The CDR3 nucleotides are TGTGCCAGCAGACAGGGAGATTCACCCCTCCACTTT. This translates into CASRQGDSPLHF.

This sequence joins TRBV6-5 and TRBJ2-7, with 8 nucleotides matching TRBD1. V gave up 6 bases and J gave up 2 bases; unmatched junction bases: 9. Per the germline V gene, CDR1 is MNHEY and CDR2 is SVGAGI. CDR3 length equals 15 residues. The CDR3 here is CASRWGQALAYEQYF. The CDR3 DNA follows: TGTGCCAGCAGATGGGGACAGGCCCTAGCCTACGAGCAGTACTTC.

V usage is TRBV15 and J usage is TRBJ2-3; no firm D call. The germline V and J ends were trimmed by 6 bases and 0 bases, with 10 bases remaining between them. Germline-derived CDR1 and CDR2 are LNHNV and YYDKDF (reference sequence). The CDR3 covers 14 residues. The CDR3 spells CATRRIPSTDTQYF. CDR3 nucleotide sequence: TGTGCCACCAGGAGGATACCTAGCACAGATACGCAGTATTTT.

The CDR3 loop is CASSQGSRAQPQHF. The CDR3 nucleotides are TGTGCCAGCAGCCAAGGGTCGCGGGCGCAGCCCCAGCATTTT. The chain uses TRBV3-1 (or the pseudogene TRBV3-2) and TRBJ1-5; D is uncertain. The CDR3 covers 14 residues. Germline V lookup: CDR1 LGHDT, CDR2 YNNKEL (reference sequence). V was shortened by 1 base and J by 7 bases, with 11 bases between the two germline ends.

The chain combines TRBV30 with TRBJ1-3; maybe TRBD1 (6 bases). Deletions cut 3 bases from V and 2 bases from J, with 11 bases between. The CDR3 loop spans 14 amino acids. Germline V gives CDR1 GTSNPN, CDR2 SVGIG (reference sequence). CDR3 in amino acids: CAWSLEGAGNTIYF. CDR3 DNA sequence: TGTGCCTGGAGCCTAGAGGGGGCTGGAAACACCATATATTTT.

This sequence joins TRBV29-1 and TRBJ1-2, with 8 bases fitting TRBD1. The CDR3 has 13 amino acids. Germline V CDR1 and CDR2: SQVTM, ANQGSEA. The ends lost 4 bases at V and 13 bases at J; junction bases unmatched: 14. The CDR3 sequence: CSVGPGQEKRITF. For the CDR3, the DNA is TGCAGCGTTGGCCCGGGACAGGAAAAACGCATCACCTTC.

CDR3 nucleotide sequence: TGTGCCAGCAGCCAAGTCCAGCGGGGGTCCAACACCGGGGAGCTGTTTTTT. It specifies CASSQVQRGSNTGELFF. V usage is TRBV4-2 and J usage is TRBJ2-2; TRBD2 aligns across 8 bases. Germline CDR1 reads LGHNA; CDR2 reads YNFKEQ. Germline trimming cut 1 base from V and 2 bases from J; bases unmatched to any gene: 6. The CDR3 runs 17 residues.

V usage is TRBV6-5 and J usage is TRBJ2-7; weak D call: TRBD1 (6 bases). CDR3 length: 15 residues. Trimming removed 6 bases from V and 2 bases from J, with 17 bases in between. Looked up from germline, CDR1 is MNHEY and CDR2 is SVGAGI. The CDR3 protein is CASRPNTGIPYEQYF. In nucleotides, the CDR3 is TGTGCCAGCAGACCAAATACAGGGATACCCTACGAGCAGTACTTC.

The sample holds a few counts of this clone. V usage is TRBV3-1 (or the pseudogene TRBV3-2) and J usage is TRBJ1-2; 8 nucleotides agree with TRBD1. The CDR3 totals 15 residues. V lost 0 bases, J lost 9 bases, and 9 bases stayed unmatched. Germline loops: CDR1 LGHDT, CDR2 YNNKEL (reference sequence). CDR3 protein: CASSQDPGQGRSYTF. The CDR3 nucleotides read TGTGCCAGCAGCCAAGATCCAGGACAGGGTCGAAGCTACACCTTC.

This clone was seen just once. The rearrangement links TRBV24-1 to TRBJ2-7; no clear D gene. CDR1 and CDR2 from the germline V gene are KGHDR and SFDVKD. This CDR3 is built from 16 residues. With 5 bases removed from V and 1 base from J, the gap between germline ends came to 17 bases. The chain's CDR3 is CATSVTNTPSSYEQYF. The CDR3, as DNA: TGTGCCACCAGTGTTACAAACACCCCATCATCCTACGAGCAGTACTTC.

This sequence joins TRBV10-3 and TRBJ1-2; D possibly corresponds to TRBD1 (6 bases). There are 14 residues in the CDR3. Germline V lookup: CDR1 ENHRY, CDR2 SYGVKD. The ends were cut back, 0 bases at V and 3 bases at J, with 8 bases in the middle. The CDR3 here is CAISESQGDYGYTF. In nucleotides, the CDR3 is TGTGCCATCAGTGAGTCACAGGGAGACTATGGCTACACCTTC.

This chain connects TRBV5-1 to TRBJ1-2; TRBD1 aligns across 9 bases. Trimming cost V 0 bases and J 7 bases; bases outside gene matches: 4. This CDR3 spans 14 amino acids. Germline CDR1 SGHRS, CDR2 YFSETQ. This chain's CDR3 is CASSLEGQGFGYTF. CDR3 coding DNA: TGCGCCAGCAGCTTGGAGGGACAGGGCTTTGGCTACACCTTC.

The chain carries TRBV19 and TRBJ2-5; the D gene is possibly TRBD1 (7 bases). Germline V gives CDR1 LNHDA, CDR2 SQIVND (reference sequence). The CDR3 spans 14 residues. Trimming took off 3 bases at V and 5 bases at J, with 13 bases between the two ends. This CDR3 is CASSIGGGFETQYF. CDR3 in DNA: TGTGCCAGTAGTATTGGAGGGGGCTTTGAGACCCAGTACTTC.

This chain joins TRBV5-1 and TRBJ1-6; no clear D gene. The CDR3 runs to 12 residues. Germline V gene data show CDR1 as SGHRS and CDR2 as YFSETQ. V was trimmed by 1 base and J by 9 bases, leaving 5 bases between them. The CDR3, as DNA: TGCGCCAGCAGCTTGTTCAGTTCACCCCTCCACTTT. As protein: CASSLFSSPLHF. Together with reference TRBV5-1 and TRBJ1-6, the CDR3 gives the full variable domain: KAGVTQTPRYLIKTRGQQVTLSCSPISGHRSVSWYQQTPGQGLQFLFEYFSETQRNKGNFPGRFSGRQFSNSRSEMNVSTLELGDSALYLCASSLFSSPLHFGNGTRLTVT.

The rearrangement joins TRBV5-4 to TRBJ1-6, with D uncertain. Germline CDR1 SGHNT, CDR2 YYREEE (reference sequence). CDR3 size: 12 residues. With 1 base removed from V and 13 bases from J, the gap between germline ends came to 9 bases. The CDR3 DNA reads as TGTGCCAGCAGCTTGCCCCAGTCCCCCCTCCACTTT. Amino acids: CASSLPQSPLHF.

The chain links TRBV5-4 to TRBJ2-5; 10 bases fit TRBD1. The CDR3 runs 14 residues. Unmatched junction bases numbered 2, after V lost 2 bases and J lost 4 bases. Looked up from germline, CDR1 is SGHNT and CDR2 is YYREEE (reference sequence). The CDR3 coding sequence is TGTGCCAGCAGCTTTGGGGACAGGGGAGAGACCCAGTACTTC. Its translation is CASSFGDRGETQYF.

The chain links TRBV5-4 to TRBJ1-2, with D perhaps TRBD1 (6 bases). The ends were cut back, 4 bases at V and 2 bases at J, with 9 bases in the middle. CDR1 and CDR2 (germline): SGHNT, YYREEE (reference sequence). The CDR3 consists of 13 residues. This CDR3 is CASSTDRNYGYTF. Written as DNA, the CDR3 is TGTGCCAGCAGCACCGACAGGAACTATGGCTACACCTTC.

This clone came up a few times. This chain connects TRBV29-1 to TRBJ2-4; possible D gene TRBD1, 6 bases. Trimming cost V 2 bases and J 7 bases, with 9 bases left between them. Germline V gene lookup returns CDR1 SQVTM and CDR2 ANQGSEA. CDR3 length: 12 amino acids. The CDR3 is CSVETGSNIQYF. CDR3 DNA sequence: TGCAGCGTTGAAACAGGGTCGAACATTCAGTACTTC.

The rearrangement uses TRBV5-5 and TRBJ1-2; possible D gene TRBD1, 5 bases. CDR3 length equals 15 residues. V was trimmed by 4 bases and J by 8 bases, leaving 21 bases between them. From germline, CDR1 is SGHKS and CDR2 YYEKEE (reference sequence). The CDR3 nucleotides read TGTGCCAGCAGCCCCCGAATCGGGGACTTTGGGGGCTACACCTTC. Protein product: CASSPRIGDFGGYTF.

This sequence joins TRBV7-8 and TRBJ2-4; D is possibly TRBD2 (7 bases). The germline V gene has CDR1 SGHVS and CDR2 FQNEAQ. Trimming left V 5 bases short and J 9 bases short, with 20 bases between. The CDR3 is made up of 15 amino acids. CDR3: CASSQILGAGAIQYF. Written as DNA, the CDR3 is TGTGCCAGCAGCCAAATCCTGGGGGCGGGGGCCATTCAGTACTTC.

Concerning this clone: Other DNA sequences in this specimen translate into the identical CDR3. This chain uses TRBV6-5 with TRBJ1-1; 8 bases fit TRBD1. The CDR3 is made up of 14 amino acids. V trimming: 5 bases; J trimming: 5 bases; junction bases outside the gene matches: 7. Germline CDR1 reads MNHEY; CDR2 reads SVGAGI. CDR3 DNA sequence: TGTGCCAGCAGTAGGCAGGGGGCCGGTACTGAAGCTTTCTTT. Amino acids: CASSRQGAGTEAFF.